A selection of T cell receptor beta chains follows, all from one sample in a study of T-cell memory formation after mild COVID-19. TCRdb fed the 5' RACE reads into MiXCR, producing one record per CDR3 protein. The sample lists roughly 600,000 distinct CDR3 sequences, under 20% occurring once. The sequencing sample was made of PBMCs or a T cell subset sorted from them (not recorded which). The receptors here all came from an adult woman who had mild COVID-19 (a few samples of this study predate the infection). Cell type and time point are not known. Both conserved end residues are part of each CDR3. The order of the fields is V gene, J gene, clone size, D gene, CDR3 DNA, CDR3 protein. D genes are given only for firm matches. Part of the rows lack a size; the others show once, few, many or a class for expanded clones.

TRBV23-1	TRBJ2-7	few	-	TGCGCCAGCAGTCCTTCGGCAGGGGCATACTACGAGCAGTACTTC	CASSPSAGAYYEQYF
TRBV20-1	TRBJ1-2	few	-	TGCAGTGCTAGAGTCTCTAACAGGAACTATGGCTACACCTTC	CSARVSNRNYGYTF
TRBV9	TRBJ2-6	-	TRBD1	TGTGCCAGCAGCGTAGCAAGGCAGGGGGCTGGGGCCAACGTCCTGACTTTC	CASSVARQGAGANVLTF
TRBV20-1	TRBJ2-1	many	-	TGCAGTGCCTCGGCGCGGGACGTATACAATGAGCAGTTCTTC	CSASARDVYNEQFF
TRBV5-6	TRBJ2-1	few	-	TGTGCCAGCAGCCCTCAGATTCAGTCTGTCTACAATGAGCAGTTCTTC	CASSPQIQSVYNEQFF
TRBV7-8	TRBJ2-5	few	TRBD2	TGTGCCAGCAGCTTTTGGACTAGCGGACAACAAGAGACCCAGTACTTC	CASSFWTSGQQETQYF
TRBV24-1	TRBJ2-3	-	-	TGTGCCACCAGTCAGCCCCAGATGGAGGGACAATACACAGATACGCAGTATTTT	CATSQPQMEGQYTDTQYF
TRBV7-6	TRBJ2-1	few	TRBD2	TGTGCCAGCAGCTCGAACCTAGCGGGGGGAATAAACAATGAGCAGTTCTTC	CASSSNLAGGINNEQFF
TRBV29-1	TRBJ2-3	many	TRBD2	TGCAGCGTTCAAGCGGGAGGGGGGGATACGCAGTATTTT	CSVQAGGGDTQYF
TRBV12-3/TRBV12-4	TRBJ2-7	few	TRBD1	TGTGCCAGCAACGTGCAGGGGGCGCGGGACGAGCAGTACTTC	CASNVQGARDEQYF
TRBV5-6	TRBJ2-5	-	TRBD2	TGTGCCAGCAGCCCGGGGACTAGCTGGGAGACCCAGTACTTC	CASSPGTSWETQYF
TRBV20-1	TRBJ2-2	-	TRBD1	TGCAGTGCCTGGACAGGGGTGGCCGGGGAGCTGTTTTTT	CSAWTGVAGELFF
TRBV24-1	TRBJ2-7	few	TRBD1	TGTGCCACCAGTGATCGCCGGGACAGGGCCTACGAGCAGTACTTC	CATSDRRDRAYEQYF
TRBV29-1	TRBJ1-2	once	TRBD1	TGCAGCGCGGACAGGGAAGGTGGCTACACCTTC	CSADREGGYTF
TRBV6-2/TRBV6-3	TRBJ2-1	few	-	TGTGCCAGCAGGTTAACTGGCTACAATGAGCAGTTCTTC	CASRLTGYNEQFF
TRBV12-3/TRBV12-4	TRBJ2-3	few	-	TGTGCCAGCAGCCGATCGTGGGGGGGCACAGATACGCAGTATTTT	CASSRSWGGTDTQYF
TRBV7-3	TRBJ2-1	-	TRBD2	TGTGCCAGCAGCACACCCCAAGGGACTAGCGGGTTTAATGAGCAGTTCTTC	CASSTPQGTSGFNEQFF
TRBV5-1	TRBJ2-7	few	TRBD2	TGCGCCAGCAGCTTGGCCTTAGCGGGTCCCTCCTACGAGCAGTACTTC	CASSLALAGPSYEQYF
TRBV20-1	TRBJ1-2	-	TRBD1	TGCAGTGCTAGAGGCAGGGGGAAATCAGATGGCTACACCTTC	CSARGRGKSDGYTF
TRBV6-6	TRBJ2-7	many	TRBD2	TGTGCCAGCAGTTACGGGACTAGCGGGGGGGCTTCCTACGAGCAGTACTTC	CASSYGTSGGASYEQYF
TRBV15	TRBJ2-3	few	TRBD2	TGTGCCACCAGCAGAGATTTGGGCGGGAGTACCACAGATACGCAGTATTTT	CATSRDLGGSTTDTQYF
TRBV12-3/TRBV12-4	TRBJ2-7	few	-	TGTGCCAGCAGCCCTGGAGGACATAACTACGAGCAGTACTTC	CASSPGGHNYEQYF